This TCR beta chain is from a study of cytomegalovirus exposure and HLA in healthy donors. This clone was counted a few times. The PCR made use of 60 Vbeta and 13 Jbeta primers. The method was immunoSEQ multiplex PCR; TCRdb's version includes in-frame clones alone and lacks a portion of them. The table includes about 150,000 clones, 80% to 90% detected once. Losses at the gene ends were 0 bases for V and 0 bases for J; bases not matched to a gene: 7. Germline V gene data show CDR1 as MRHNA and CDR2 as SNTAGT. This CDR3 is built from 17 residues. Source material: PBMCs. This sequence originates from a girl under 18 in good health and CMV-seropositive. The rearrangement links TRBV6-4 to TRBJ1-1; 7 positions agree with TRBD1. This CDR3 is CASSDSWTGLMNTEAFF. The CDR3 region has the DNA TGTGCCAGCAGTGACTCGTGGACAGGCCTCATGAACACTGAAGCTTTCTTT.